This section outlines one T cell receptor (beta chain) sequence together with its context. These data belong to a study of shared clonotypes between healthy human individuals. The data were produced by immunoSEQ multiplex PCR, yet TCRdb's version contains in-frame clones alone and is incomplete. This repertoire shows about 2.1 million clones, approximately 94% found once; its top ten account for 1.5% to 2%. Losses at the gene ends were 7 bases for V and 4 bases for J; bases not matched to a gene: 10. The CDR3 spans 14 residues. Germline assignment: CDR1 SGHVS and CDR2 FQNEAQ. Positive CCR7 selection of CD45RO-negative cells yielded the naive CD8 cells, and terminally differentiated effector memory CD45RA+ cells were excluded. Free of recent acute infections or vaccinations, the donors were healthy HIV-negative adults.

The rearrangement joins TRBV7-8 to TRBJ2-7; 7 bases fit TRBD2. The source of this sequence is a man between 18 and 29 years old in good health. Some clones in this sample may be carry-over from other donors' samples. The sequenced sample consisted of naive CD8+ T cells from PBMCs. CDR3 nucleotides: TGTGCCAGCACCTGGGAGGGCAGCCTGTACGAGCAGTACTTC. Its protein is CASTWEGSLYEQYF. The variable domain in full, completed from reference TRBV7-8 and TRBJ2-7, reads GAGVSQSPRYKVAKRGQDVALRCDPISGHVSLFWYQQALGQGPEFLTYFQNEAQLDKSGLPSDRFFAERPEGSVSTLKIQRTQQEDSAVYLCASTWEGSLYEQYFGPGTRLTVT.